Listed below are T cell receptor beta chains from one sample, sequenced in a study of PD-L1 blockade in urothelial cancer. The method was immunoSEQ multiplex PCR; TCRdb's version includes in-frame clones alone and lacks a portion of them. The sample consists of about 63,000 clones, roughly 80% of them appearing once. The sample was PBMCs, taken around atezolizumab (anti-PD-L1) treatment. Receptor source: a man aged 65 to 85 with urothelial cancer. Each CDR3 is given with its conserved first and last residue. The order of the fields is D gene, J gene, V gene, CDR3 protein. The D gene is left open where the match is weak.

d_gene: TRBD1
j_gene: TRBJ2-1
v_gene: TRBV12-5
CDR3aa: CASGLTQGVGSYNEQFF

d_gene: TRBD1
j_gene: TRBJ2-3
v_gene: TRBV7-2
CDR3aa: CASSLGAGTGGKDTQYF

d_gene: NA
j_gene: TRBJ1-1
v_gene: TRBV6-1
CDR3aa: CASSWGDETEAFF

d_gene: NA
j_gene: TRBJ1-1
v_gene: TRBV6-5
CDR3aa: CASSYEGVTEAFF

d_gene: NA
j_gene: TRBJ2-2
v_gene: TRBV19
CDR3aa: CASSIPSWGGPNTGELFF

d_gene: TRBD1
j_gene: TRBJ1-2
v_gene: TRBV27
CDR3aa: CASNHSRGTGYGYTF

d_gene: TRBD1
j_gene: TRBJ1-1
v_gene: TRBV5-4
CDR3aa: CASSRDRGGAFF

d_gene: TRBD1
j_gene: TRBJ2-2
v_gene: TRBV18
CDR3aa: CASSPQQGTGELFF

d_gene: TRBD1
j_gene: TRBJ2-7
v_gene: TRBV7-2
CDR3aa: CASSLDRDSYEQYF

d_gene: TRBD2
j_gene: TRBJ2-1
v_gene: TRBV19
CDR3aa: CASSTTSGNEQFF

d_gene: NA
j_gene: TRBJ2-7
v_gene: TRBV23-1
CDR3aa: CASSPRGLRSYEQYF

d_gene: NA
j_gene: TRBJ2-6
v_gene: TRBV11-2
CDR3aa: CASSLSSGANVLTF

d_gene: NA
j_gene: TRBJ2-5
v_gene: TRBV7-2
CDR3aa: CASSLYVQPPGTQYF

d_gene: TRBD1
j_gene: TRBJ2-7
v_gene: TRBV10-2
CDR3aa: CASSESRGTGGRYEQYF

d_gene: TRBD2
j_gene: TRBJ2-7
v_gene: TRBV2
CDR3aa: CASSEQRGEQYF

d_gene: NA
j_gene: TRBJ2-7
v_gene: TRBV2
CDR3aa: CASTPLGYEQYF

d_gene: TRBD1
j_gene: TRBJ1-3
v_gene: TRBV9
CDR3aa: CASNVGGDGNTIYF

d_gene: TRBD2
j_gene: TRBJ2-1
v_gene: TRBV4-1
CDR3aa: CASSQEGGNSYNEQFF

d_gene: TRBD1
j_gene: TRBJ2-3
v_gene: TRBV7-8
CDR3aa: CASSYNGQDTDTQYF

d_gene: NA
j_gene: TRBJ2-7
v_gene: TRBV6-6
CDR3aa: CASSYGQGSSYEQYF

d_gene: NA
j_gene: TRBJ1-1
v_gene: TRBV27
CDR3aa: CASSLSITHSPGEAFF

d_gene: NA
j_gene: TRBJ2-7
v_gene: TRBV5-5
CDR3aa: CASSPYRASPYEQYF

d_gene: NA
j_gene: TRBJ1-5
v_gene: TRBV12-5
CDR3aa: CASGTGTLPAYNQPQHF

d_gene: NA
j_gene: TRBJ1-1
v_gene: TRBV19
CDR3aa: CASPPEENTEAFF

d_gene: TRBD2
j_gene: TRBJ2-1
v_gene: TRBV11-2
CDR3aa: CASSPGLAPPYNEQFF

d_gene: NA
j_gene: TRBJ2-2
v_gene: TRBV11-3
CDR3aa: CASTPGRGDTGELFF

d_gene: TRBD1
j_gene: TRBJ1-6
v_gene: TRBV27
CDR3aa: CASSRDRGSPLHF

d_gene: TRBD2
j_gene: TRBJ2-1
v_gene: TRBV9
CDR3aa: CASSAGAGGVLSYSPYNEQFF

d_gene: TRBD1
j_gene: TRBJ2-1
v_gene: TRBV19
CDR3aa: CASTSRTGEESEQFF

d_gene: TRBD2
j_gene: TRBJ2-2
v_gene: TRBV5-1
CDR3aa: CASSLESSGNTGELFF

d_gene: NA
j_gene: TRBJ2-1
v_gene: TRBV5-1
CDR3aa: CASSSTSRIGSSYNEQFF

d_gene: NA
j_gene: TRBJ2-3
v_gene: TRBV14
CDR3aa: CASSQVLFTQYF

d_gene: TRBD2
j_gene: TRBJ2-7
v_gene: TRBV25-1
CDR3aa: CASSVTSGRDEQYF

d_gene: NA
j_gene: TRBJ2-3
v_gene: TRBV2
CDR3aa: CASSDRVADTQYF

d_gene: NA
j_gene: TRBJ2-1
v_gene: TRBV9
CDR3aa: CASSPAGASNEQFF

d_gene: TRBD2
j_gene: TRBJ2-2
v_gene: TRBV6-6
CDR3aa: CASTPSSGRSGELFF

d_gene: NA
j_gene: TRBJ2-2
v_gene: TRBV11-3
CDR3aa: CASSSDSNTGELFF

d_gene: TRBD2
j_gene: TRBJ2-1
v_gene: TRBV11-3
CDR3aa: CASSLDLQAGVPNEQFF

d_gene: TRBD1
j_gene: TRBJ2-7
v_gene: TRBV18
CDR3aa: CASSWDSYEQYF

d_gene: TRBD1
j_gene: TRBJ1-1
v_gene: TRBV19
CDR3aa: CASTPDRVVTEAFF

d_gene: NA
j_gene: TRBJ2-6
v_gene: TRBV2
CDR3aa: CASSELIFNRAGALSGANVLTF